This T cell receptor (beta chain) is from a study of spatial heterogeneity in lung cancer. Across the study: TCR and UMI combinations that were unique each appeared, on average, more than ten times in raw reads.

Sample time point: sample taken at primary tumor resection. Unsorted tumor, nontumor lung tissue or cryopreserved PBMC supplied the whole RNA. The donor population consisted of under 75 patients with untreated, early-stage non-small cell lung cancer. In this sample, this clonotype turned up many times. Its matching antigen is unknown. One entry per CDR3 protein results from TCRdb running MiXCR on the 5' RACE reads. The table includes about 50,000 distinct CDR3 sequences, 7.6% detected once. Germline CDR1 reads SGDLS; CDR2 reads YYNGEE. This CDR3 has 14 residues. Trimming removed 0 bases from V and 6 bases from J, with 13 bases in between. Regarding the study as a whole: Expanded tumor TCRs that were ubiquitous appeared in blood more at resection than follow-up.

This receptor was identified in a female donor with early-stage non-small cell lung cancer. The source was PBMCs, collected at surgery. The chain recombines TRBV9 with TRBJ2-7; TRBD1 is a possible D gene (5 bases). Written as DNA, the CDR3 is TGTGCCAGCAGCGTAGTAGACAGACAAGGCGAGCAGTACTTC. Its protein product is CASSVVDRQGEQYF.